Shown below are 7 T cell receptor beta chains from a single sample sequenced in a study of identical twins. MiXCR, run by TCRdb on the 5' RACE reads, gives a single entry per CDR3 protein. In the table there are around 1.7 million distinct CDR3 sequences, 25% to 35% of which are singletons. Specimen: cord blood. Receptors were obtained from a newborn girl in good health.

This chain uses TRBV6-2 or TRBV6-3 with TRBJ2-7; D is unclear. Germline V lookup: CDR1 MNHEY, CDR2 SVGEGT. V lost 6 bases and J 3 bases, leaving 9 bases between the germline ends. The CDR3 runs 12 residues. As DNA, the CDR3 is TGTGCCAGCAGCCAGACCTACTACGAGCAGTACTTC. Protein product: CASSQTYYEQYF.

The chain links TRBV20-1 to TRBJ2-3, with a tentative D call TRBD2 (6 bases). The CDR3 has 14 residues. Trimming left V 4 bases short and J 1 base short, with 12 bases between. The V gene's germline CDR1 is DFQATT and CDR2 SNEGSKA (reference sequence). CDR3 region: CSAIRGSGTDTQYF. As DNA, the CDR3 is TGCAGTGCTATACGGGGGAGCGGCACAGATACGCAGTATTTT.

V is TRBV12-5 and J is TRBJ1-2, with D perhaps TRBD1 (6 bases). V dropped 1 base and J dropped 2 bases, with 14 bases sitting between them. The CDR3 consists of 16 residues. Germline V gene data show CDR1 as LGHNT and CDR2 as FRNRAP. CDR3: CASGLDFGGRNYGYTF. The CDR3, as DNA: TGTGCTAGTGGTTTGGATTTCGGGGGGCGGAACTATGGCTACACCTTC.

The chain combines TRBV6-6 with TRBJ2-4; 7 nucleotides line up with TRBD1. CDR3 length: 14 residues. V lost 0 bases and J lost 13; bases outside the gene matches: 9. CDR1 is MNHNY, CDR2 SVGAGI, per germline (reference sequence). Here the CDR3 DNA reads TGTGCCAGCAGTTACTCGAACAGGGGAGAAGAGCAGTACTTC. This codes for CASSYSNRGEEQYF.

The chain couples TRBV20-1 to TRBJ2-3; TRBD2 agrees at 11 bases. The CDR3 loop spans 18 amino acids. V shed 3 bases, J shed 0 bases, and the junction held 11 bases outside the gene matches. The germline V gene has CDR1 DFQATT and CDR2 SNEGSKA (reference sequence). The CDR3 protein is CSARPVRLAGGSTDTQYF. For the CDR3, the DNA is TGCAGTGCTAGGCCGGTTAGGCTAGCGGGAGGAAGCACAGATACGCAGTATTTT.

Only a few counts were recorded for this clonotype. This rearrangement joins TRBV6-6 to TRBJ2-5; D assignment may be TRBD1 or TRBD2 (6 bases each). Per germline, CDR1 MNHNY and CDR2 SVGAGI (reference sequence). V lost 2 bases and J 2 bases, leaving 24 bases between the germline ends. The length of the CDR3 is 19 residues. CDR3 in amino acids: CASSYASQGGAVYQETQYF. The CDR3 nucleotides read TGTGCCAGCAGTTACGCCTCACAGGGAGGAGCGGTATATCAAGAGACCCAGTACTTC.

V is TRBV20-1 and J is TRBJ2-5; D is ambiguous. This CDR3 has 15 residues. The V end lost 0 bases, the J end lost 5 bases, and 16 bases lay between the germline ends. Germline CDR1 reads DFQATT; CDR2 reads SNEGSKA (reference sequence). In DNA, the CDR3 is TGCAGTGCTAGAGAGGTGGGCGGTTCCAGGGAGACCCAGTACTTC. Translated: CSAREVGGSRETQYF.